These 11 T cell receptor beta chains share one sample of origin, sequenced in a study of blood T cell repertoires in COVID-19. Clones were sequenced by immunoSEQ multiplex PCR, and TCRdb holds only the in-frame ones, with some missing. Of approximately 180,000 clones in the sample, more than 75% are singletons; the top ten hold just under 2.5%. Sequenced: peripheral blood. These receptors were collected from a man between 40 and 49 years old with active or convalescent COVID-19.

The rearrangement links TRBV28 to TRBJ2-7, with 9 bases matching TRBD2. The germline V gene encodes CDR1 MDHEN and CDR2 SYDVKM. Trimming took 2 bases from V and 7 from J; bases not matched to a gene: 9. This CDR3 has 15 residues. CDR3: CASSLGTSYTGEQYF. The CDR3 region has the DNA TGTGCCAGCAGTTTAGGGACTAGCTATACAGGGGAGCAGTACTTC.

CDR3 in DNA: TGTGCCAGCTCACCACGACAGGGTTTGTTCTGGGAGAGACAGCCCCAGCATTTT. Its protein is CASSPRQGLFWERQPQHF. This chain uses TRBV18 with TRBJ1-5, with 7 bases identical to TRBD1. Germline lookup yields CDR1 KGHSH and CDR2 LQKENI. This CDR3 has 18 residues. The ends lost 1 base at V and 7 bases at J; junction bases unmatched: 16. Variable domain in full (rest from reference TRBV18 and TRBJ1-5): NAGVMQNPRHLVRRRGQEARLRCSPMKGHSHVYWYRQLPEEGLKFMVYLQKENIIDESGMPKERFSAEFPKEGPSILRIQQVVRGDSAAYFCASSPRQGLFWERQPQHFGDGTRLSIL.

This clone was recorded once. CDR3 sequence (DNA): TGTGCCAGCAGCCTGTCTCAGGGGATTGAAGCTTTCTTT. Protein: CASSLSQGIEAFF. V usage is TRBV28 and J usage is TRBJ1-1; weak D call: TRBD1 (6 bases). This CDR3 has 13 amino acids. V lost 6 bases, J lost 7 bases, and 15 bases lay in between. Germline values: CDR1 MDHEN, CDR2 SYDVKM.

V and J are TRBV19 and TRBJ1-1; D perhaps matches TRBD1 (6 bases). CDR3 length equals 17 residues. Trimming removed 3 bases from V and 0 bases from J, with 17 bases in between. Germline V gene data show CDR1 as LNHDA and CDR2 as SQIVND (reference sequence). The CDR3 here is CASSMVRAGAMNTEAFF. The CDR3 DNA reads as TGTGCCAGTAGTATGGTCCGAGCAGGGGCCATGAACACTGAAGCTTTCTTT. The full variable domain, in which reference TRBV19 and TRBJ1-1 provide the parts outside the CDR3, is DGGITQSPKYLFRKEGQNVTLSCEQNLNHDAMYWYRQDPGQGLRLIYYSQIVNDFQKGDIAEGYSVSREKKESFPLTVTSAQKNPTAFYLCASSMVRAGAMNTEAFFGQGTRLTVV.

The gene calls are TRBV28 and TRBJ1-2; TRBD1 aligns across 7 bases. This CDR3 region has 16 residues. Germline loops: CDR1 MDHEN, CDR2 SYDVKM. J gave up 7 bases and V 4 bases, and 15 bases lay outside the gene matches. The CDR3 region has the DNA TGTGCCAGCAGTTCATATCCGACAGGGCGGGCCGCTGGCTACACCTTC. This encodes CASSSYPTGRAAGYTF.

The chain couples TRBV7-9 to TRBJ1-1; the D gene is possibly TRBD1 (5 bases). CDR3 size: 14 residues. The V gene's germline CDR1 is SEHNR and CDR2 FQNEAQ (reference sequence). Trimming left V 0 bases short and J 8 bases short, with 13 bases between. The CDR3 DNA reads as TGTGCCAGCAGCTTAGCAGCGGGGGTCAAGGAAGCTTTCTTT. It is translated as CASSLAAGVKEAFF.

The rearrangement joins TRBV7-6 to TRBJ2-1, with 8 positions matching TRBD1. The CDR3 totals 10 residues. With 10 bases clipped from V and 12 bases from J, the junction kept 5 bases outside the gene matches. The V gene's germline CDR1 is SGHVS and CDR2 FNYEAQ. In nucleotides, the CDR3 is TGTGCCACGACAGGGGAAGGGCAGTTCTTC. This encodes CATTGEGQFF.

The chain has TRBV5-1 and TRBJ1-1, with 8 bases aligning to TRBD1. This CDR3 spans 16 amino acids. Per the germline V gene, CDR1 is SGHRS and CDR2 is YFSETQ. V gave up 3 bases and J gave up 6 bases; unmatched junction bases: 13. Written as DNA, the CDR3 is TGCGCCAGCAGCTCGCTCTCGGGACAGGCATCCCCTGAAGCTTTCTTT. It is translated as CASSSLSGQASPEAFF.

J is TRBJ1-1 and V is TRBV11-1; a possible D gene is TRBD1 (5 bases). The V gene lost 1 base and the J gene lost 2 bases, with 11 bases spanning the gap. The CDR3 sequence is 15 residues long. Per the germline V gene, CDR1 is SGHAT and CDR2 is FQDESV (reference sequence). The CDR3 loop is CASSLDGGFNTEAFF. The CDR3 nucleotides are TGTGCCAGCAGCTTAGACGGGGGATTCAACACTGAAGCTTTCTTT.

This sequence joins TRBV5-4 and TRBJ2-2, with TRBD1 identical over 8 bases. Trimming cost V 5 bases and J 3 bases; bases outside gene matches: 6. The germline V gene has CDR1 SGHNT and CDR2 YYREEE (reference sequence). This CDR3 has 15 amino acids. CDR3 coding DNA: TGTGCCAGCAGTTCGGACAGGGATCACACCGGGGAGCTGTTTTTT. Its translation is CASSSDRDHTGELFF.

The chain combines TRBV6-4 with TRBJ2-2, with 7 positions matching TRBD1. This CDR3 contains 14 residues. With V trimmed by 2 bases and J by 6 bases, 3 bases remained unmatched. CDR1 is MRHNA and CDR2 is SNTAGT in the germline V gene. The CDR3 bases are TGTGCCAGCAGTGACCGACAGGGCGCCGGGGAGCTGTTTTTT. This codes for CASSDRQGAGELFF.